This T cell receptor (beta chain) was documented in a study of human T cells and chemical hapten exposure. About the research overall: Small pooled library volume differences chiefly drove per-sample TCR yield variation.

Unfractionated whole blood yielded total RNA. This clonotype was seen a few times. The V and J ends lost 7 bases and 8 bases respectively, with 16 bases between them. The CDR3 runs to 13 residues. Germline loops: CDR1 SGHRS, CDR2 YFSETQ. In the authors' methods: Sample-level TCR yields exhibited a median of around 90,000, with a range of roughly 20,000 to 750,000. TCRdb reanalysed the 5' RACE reads using MiXCR and keeps one entry per CDR3 protein. These V and J calls rely on TCRdb rather than the paper's analysis. Of 110,000 or so distinct CDR3 sequences listed, approximately 19% were seen once; the top ten hold roughly 3.1%.

The J gene is TRBJ2-1, the V gene TRBV5-1, with unresolved D. The sequence came from a human donor in good health. CDR3 protein: CASFWTSTDEQFF. CDR3 coding DNA: TGCGCCAGCTTCTGGACCTCGACGGATGAGCAGTTCTTC.